This passage covers 15 T cell receptor beta chains from one sample sequenced in a study of immune heterogeneity within non-small cell lung tumors. Multiplex PCR with 32 V and 13 J primers amplified TCR beta CDR3. MiXCR was run by TCRdb on the multiplex PCR reads, yielding one entry per CDR3 protein. Among about 10,000 distinct CDR3 sequences listed, less than 30% were seen once. Samples each supplied approximately 600 ng of bulk tumor genomic DNA as template. Several biopsies per primary tumor were taken during surgery, spaced as far apart as possible. Patients went through curative surgery, and their non-small cell lung cancer was untreated and newly diagnosed. Sequencing was done on a sample of lung tumor tissue. The receptor source for this set is a woman in her 50s with non-small cell lung cancer.

This rearrangement joins TRBV24-1 to TRBJ1-2; D is unclear. Germline assignment: CDR1 KGHDR and CDR2 SFDVKD. With 3 bases removed from V and 2 bases from J, the gap between germline ends came to 12 bases. The CDR3 totals 15 residues. CDR3 DNA: TGTGCCACCAGTGATGCTAGGAAGGCCAACTATGGCTACACCTTC. It translates to CATSDARKANYGYTF.

This clonotype was seen just once. The chain combines TRBV28 with TRBJ1-5, with a tentative D call TRBD1 (6 bases). Germline lookup yields CDR1 MDHEN and CDR2 SYDVKM. The length of the CDR3 is 16 residues. Trimming stripped 6 bases from V and 4 bases from J, with 19 bases between. CDR3: CASRGGRQAANQPQHF. The CDR3 coding sequence is TGTGCCAGCAGAGGGGGACGACAGGCGGCGAATCAGCCCCAGCATTTT.

This clonotype was seen a few times. The CDR3 DNA is TGCAGCGCTGACCTCAGTTATGGCTACACCTTC. Translated: CSADLSYGYTF. The chain uses TRBV29-1 and TRBJ1-2; no clear D gene. Germline V gene data show CDR1 as SQVTM and CDR2 as ANQGSEA. V dropped 7 bases and J dropped 5 bases, with 11 bases sitting between them. This CDR3 has 11 amino acids.

This clonotype was observed a handful of times. This chain connects TRBV28 to TRBJ2-6; D unresolved. The CDR3 consists of 17 residues. V lost 2 bases, J lost 0 bases, and 11 bases lay in between. Germline loops: CDR1 MDHEN, CDR2 SYDVKM. For the CDR3, the DNA is TGTGCCAGCAGTTTAGCAAGGAGTATCTCTGGGGCCAACGTCCTGACTTTC. Translated, it gives CASSLARSISGANVLTF.

This clonotype came up many times. This sequence joins TRBV24-1 and TRBJ1-5, with 9 bases fitting TRBD1. The V gene end was trimmed by 4 bases and the J gene end by 6 bases; junction bases not matched to a gene: 6. Germline values: CDR1 KGHDR, CDR2 SFDVKD. CDR3 length: 15 residues. The CDR3 sequence is CATSDRQGDGQPQHF. Here the CDR3 DNA reads TGTGCCACCAGTGACCGACAGGGGGATGGTCAGCCCCAGCATTTT.

This clonotype is deemed medium-sized. The V call is TRBV19, the J call TRBJ2-6, with D possibly being TRBD2 (5 bases). V lost 5 bases to trimming and J lost 0 bases, with 8 bases between them. CDR1 is LNHDA, CDR2 SQIVND, per germline (reference sequence). The CDR3 length is 15 residues. In DNA, the CDR3 is TGTGCCAGTAGTGAGGGAACCTCTGGGGCCAACGTCCTGACTTTC. This codes for CASSEGTSGANVLTF.

This clonotype was observed many times. The chain carries TRBV19 and TRBJ2-6; the D gene is possibly TRBD2 (5 bases). This CDR3 is built from 18 residues. The V gene's germline CDR1 is LNHDA and CDR2 SQIVND (reference sequence). Trimming stripped 4 bases from V and 4 bases from J, with 20 bases between. Written as DNA, the CDR3 is TGTGCCAGTAGTACCCGGGCGGGTGCTGCTCTGGGGGCCAACGTCCTGACTTTC. Amino acids: CASSTRAGAALGANVLTF. Complete variable domain (other parts from reference TRBV19 and TRBJ2-6): DGGITQSPKYLFRKEGQNVTLSCEQNLNHDAMYWYRQDPGQGLRLIYYSQIVNDFQKGDIAEGYSVSREKKESFPLTVTSAQKNPTAFYLCASSTRAGAALGANVLTFGAGSRLTVL.

CDR3 region: CASRRDSYSGNTIYF. DNA of the CDR3: TGTGCCAGCAGGCGCGACAGTTACTCTGGAAACACCATATATTTT. The V and J genes are TRBV6-1 and TRBJ1-3, with D tentatively TRBD1 (5 bases). From germline, CDR1 is MNHNS and CDR2 SASEGT. The CDR3 consists of 15 residues. Trimming pared 6 bases from V and 0 bases from J, leaving 12 bases between.

This clonotype was picked up many times. The V and J genes are TRBV2 and TRBJ1-2; 7 bases align to TRBD1. Germline trimming cut 6 bases from V and 7 bases from J; bases unmatched to any gene: 14. Germline values: CDR1 SNHLY, CDR2 FYNNEI. The CDR3 runs 15 residues. The CDR3 nucleotides read TGTGCCAGCAGGGGGGACAGCCGGAGGGACGGTGGCTACACCTTC. Translated, it gives CASRGDSRRDGGYTF.

In its sample, this clonotype ranks as medium-sized. The rearrangement joins TRBV30 to TRBJ2-7; 10 bases map to TRBD1. V lost 5 bases, J lost 7 bases, and 8 bases stayed unmatched. CDR3 size: 13 residues. Germline CDR1 is GTSNPN and CDR2 is SVGIG (reference sequence). CDR3 protein: CAWRRQGAGEQYF. The CDR3 nucleotides are TGTGCCTGGCGGAGACAGGGGGCGGGGGAGCAGTACTTC. Looking up the rest from reference TRBV30 and TRBJ2-7 gives the full variable domain: SQTIHQWPATLVQPVGSPLSLECTVEGTSNPNLYWYRQAAGRGLQLLFYSVGIGQISSEVPQNLSASRPQDRQFILSSKKLLLSDSGFYLCAWRRQGAGEQYFGPGTRLTVT.

This clonotype was seen repeatedly, ten times or more. The V gene is TRBV5-8, the J gene TRBJ1-5; D may be TRBD1 (6 bases). V lost 1 base and J lost 0, with 11 bases in between. CDR1 SGHTS and CDR2 YDEGEE come from the germline V gene. This CDR3 has 16 amino acids. The CDR3: CASSLKGGYSNQPQHF. The CDR3 nucleotides are TGTGCCAGCAGCTTGAAGGGGGGATATAGCAATCAGCCCCAGCATTTT.

This clonotype was detected many times. The genes are TRBV25-1 and TRBJ2-1; 7 bases are shared with TRBD1. With V trimmed by 2 bases and J by 10 bases, 11 bases remained unmatched. The germline CDR1 and CDR2 sequences are MGHDK and SYGVNS. The CDR3 length is 15 residues. CDR3 in amino acids: CASSERGPRAGEQFF. The DNA for the CDR3 is TGTGCCAGCAGTGAAAGGGGGCCCAGGGCGGGCGAGCAGTTCTTC.

The chain uses TRBV9 and TRBJ2-2, with D tentatively TRBD1 (5 bases). Germline CDR1 and CDR2: SGDLS and YYNGEE. The CDR3 spans 17 residues. Trimming shortened V by 3 bases and J by 1 base, and 16 bases separated the two germline ends. The chain's CDR3 is CASSASFPGRNTGELFF. The CDR3 coding sequence is TGTGCCAGCAGCGCCTCCTTTCCAGGGCGGAACACCGGGGAGCTGTTTTTT.

This clonotype was detected many times. The chain links TRBV7-2 to TRBJ2-1; TRBD2 might be the D (5 bases). V dropped 2 bases and J dropped 12 bases, with 14 bases sitting between them. CDR1 SGHTA and CDR2 FQGNSA come from the germline V gene. CDR3 length: 13 amino acids. Here the CDR3 reads CASSLRRAEGQFF. Written as DNA, the CDR3 is TGTGCCAGCAGCTTACGTCGAGCCGAGGGGCAGTTCTTC.

This clonotype was detected a few times. Being one base from a much bigger clone, this may be a read error. The chain has TRBV30 and TRBJ2-3; D may correspond to TRBD1 or TRBD2 (5 bases each). The CDR3 is 15 amino acids. CDR1 is GTSNPN and CDR2 is SVGIG in the germline V gene (reference sequence). V was cut by 1 base and J by 2 bases, with 13 bases left in between. The CDR3 coding sequence is TGTGCCTGGAGTGGTGTATTGGGGGTCACAGATACGCAGTATTTT. This encodes CAWSGVLGVTDTQYF.